This T cell receptor beta chain is from a study of blood T cell repertoires in COVID-19. Across the whole study: Specimens from acute and convalescent COVID-19 originated in the United States, Italy and Spain. PBMCs, B-cell-depleted T cells, or T cells were the source of the cDNA or gDNA that made up the material.

Patients in Seattle were enrolled during active infection, then followed longitudinally. In the source study's methods: Cell counts per sample came from amplifying reference gene primers. The method was immunoSEQ multiplex PCR; TCRdb's version includes in-frame clones alone and lacks a portion of them. D and trimming were read from the DNA, whereas the V and J calls and clone size are those reported in that table. The table has about 350,000 clones, roughly 90% seen once. This CDR3 contains 19 residues. The chain uses TRBV21-1 and TRBJ2-1; the table's D call TRBD2 went unverified against the DNA. TRBV21-1 is shown as a pseudogene. The sequence came from a woman aged 55-70 years with COVID-19, enrolled during active disease. The sequencing sample was made of peripheral blood. CDR3 DNA: TGTGCCAGCAGCCCGAAGCCGGGAACCACTAGCGGGGAGTACAATGAGCAGTTCTTC. It yields the protein CASSPKPGTTSGEYNEQFF.